This passage covers 14 T cell receptor beta chains from one sample sequenced in a study of PD-1 blockade in classical Hodgkin lymphoma. TCRdb keeps only in-frame clones here, not all; method: immunoSEQ multiplex PCR. Here the sample spans 64,000 or so clones, around nine tenths being singletons. Time point here: cycle 4 day 1 (C4D1), after 6 weeks of nivolumab. All patients relapsed after autologous stem cell transplantation, and brentuximab vedotin exposure varied. The source was peripheral blood mononuclear cells (PBMCs), collected before the fourth cycle of nivolumab. The receptor set was obtained from a human donor with classical Hodgkin lymphoma.

CDR3 nucleotide sequence: TGCAGCGCTGGACAGGGAAGCAATCAGCCCCAGCATTTT. Protein: CSAGQGSNQPQHF. This rearrangement joins TRBV29-1 to TRBJ1-5; 8 bases align to TRBD1. This CDR3 is 13 amino acids long. Germline values: CDR1 SQVTM, CDR2 ANQGSEA. Germline trimming cut 7 bases from V and 1 base from J; bases unmatched to any gene: 3.

The chain couples TRBV5-8 to TRBJ2-5; TRBD2 matches at 7 bases. The CDR3 sequence is 15 residues long. The germline V gene has CDR1 SGHTS and CDR2 YDEGEE. V was pared by 6 bases and J by 6 bases, with 14 bases of the junction left unmatched. The CDR3 protein is CASTIEGGRGQTQYF. CDR3 sequence (DNA): TGTGCCAGCACCATTGAGGGCGGGAGAGGACAGACCCAGTACTTC. The variable domain in full, completed from reference TRBV5-8 and TRBJ2-5, reads EAGVTQSPTHLIKTRGQQATLRCSPISGHTSVYWYQQALGLGLQFLLWYDEGEERNRGNFPPRFSGRQFPNYSSELNVNALELEDSALYLCASTIEGGRGQTQYFGPGTRLLVL.

This chain uses TRBV5-4 with TRBJ2-1; TRBD2 aligns across 8 bases. J gave up 7 bases and V 4 bases, and 13 bases lay outside the gene matches. CDR1 and CDR2 from the germline V gene are SGHNT and YYREEE (reference sequence). This CDR3 is built from 16 residues. The CDR3 sequence is CASSRPSAGVINEQFF. The CDR3 nucleotides are TGTGCCAGCAGCCGACCCTCAGCGGGAGTAATAAATGAGCAGTTCTTC.

V usage is TRBV5-4 and J usage is TRBJ2-7, with D hard to call. Trimming pared 1 base from V and 0 bases from J, leaving 5 bases between. This CDR3 is 13 amino acids long. Germline V CDR1 and CDR2: SGHNT, YYREEE (reference sequence). CDR3 sequence (DNA): TGTGCCAGCAGCTTGCTACCCTCCTACGAGCAGTACTTC. The encoded protein is CASSLLPSYEQYF. Drawing the rest from reference TRBV5-4 and TRBJ2-7, the complete variable domain is ETGVTQSPTHLIKTRGQQVTLRCSSQSGHNTVSWYQQALGQGPQFIFQYYREEENGRGNFPPRFSGLQFPNYSSELNVNALELDDSALYLCASSLLPSYEQYFGPGTRLTVT.

J is TRBJ2-1 and V is TRBV19; D unresolved. CDR3 size: 13 residues. V gave up 3 bases and J gave up 4 bases, with 7 bases separating them. In germline, CDR1 is LNHDA, CDR2 SQIVND (reference sequence). CDR3 coding DNA: TGTGCCAGTAGTATCCCCTCTTACAATGAGCAGTTCTTC. It is translated as CASSIPSYNEQFF.

The J gene is TRBJ2-5, the V gene TRBV4-1; D gene unclear. This CDR3 comprises 14 residues. Trimming shortened V by 5 bases and J by 3 bases, and 13 bases separated the two germline ends. Germline lookup yields CDR1 MGHRA and CDR2 YSYEKL. The chain's CDR3 is CASSSSVVKETQYF. CDR3 coding DNA: TGCGCCAGCAGCTCTAGTGTTGTGAAAGAGACCCAGTACTTC.

The chain combines TRBV5-1 with TRBJ2-3, with unresolved D. Germline assignment: CDR1 SGHRS and CDR2 YFSETQ. This CDR3 has 13 residues. V was clipped by 2 bases and J by 0 bases, with 4 bases between them. CDR3 DNA sequence: TGCGCCAGCAGCTTCTCTAGCACAGATACGCAGTATTTT. As protein: CASSFSSTDTQYF.

The rearrangement uses TRBV6-6 and TRBJ2-7, with D perhaps matching TRBD1 (7 bases). In germline, CDR1 is MNHNY, CDR2 SVGAGI (reference sequence). The CDR3 is 16 residues long. The V and J ends lost 5 bases and 2 bases respectively, with 19 bases between them. DNA of the CDR3: TGTGCCAGCAGTGGAGGGACAGCTTACTATACCTACGAGCAGTACTTC. Protein sequence: CASSGGTAYYTYEQYF.

The chain recombines TRBV19 with TRBJ2-7; perhaps TRBD2 as D (5 bases). The germline V and J ends were trimmed by 5 bases and 0 bases, with 11 bases remaining between them. The CDR3 is 14 residues long. Germline CDR1 LNHDA, CDR2 SQIVND (reference sequence). The CDR3 nucleotides read TGTGCCAGTAGTCCGTCGGGGTTCTCCTACGAGCAGTACTTC. Translation gives CASSPSGFSYEQYF.

The chain is built from TRBV28 and TRBJ1-1; 9 bases agree with TRBD1. The CDR3 sequence is 14 residues long. In germline, CDR1 is MDHEN, CDR2 SYDVKM. V shed 5 bases, J shed 6 bases, and the junction held 7 bases outside the gene matches. CDR3 nucleotides: TGTGCCAGCAGTGTACAGGGGGCTATCCCTGAAGCTTTCTTT. Encoded protein: CASSVQGAIPEAFF.

The chain joins TRBV6-5 to TRBJ2-7; D ambiguous. Trimming pared 5 bases from V and 4 bases from J, leaving 12 bases between. Per germline, CDR1 MNHEY and CDR2 SVGAGI. The CDR3 loop spans 13 amino acids. The CDR3 sequence: CASSALGPYEQYF. CDR3 nucleotides: TGTGCCAGCAGTGCGCTGGGTCCATACGAGCAGTACTTC.

V is TRBV19 and J is TRBJ1-5, with D possibly matching TRBD1 (5 bases). Trimming removed 7 bases from V and 0 bases from J, with 10 bases in between. The germline V gene encodes CDR1 LNHDA and CDR2 SQIVND (reference sequence). The CDR3 loop spans 14 amino acids. This CDR3 is CASNQGNSNQPQHF. CDR3 sequence (DNA): TGTGCCAGTAATCAGGGAAATAGCAATCAGCCCCAGCATTTT.

The chain combines TRBV28 with TRBJ2-7; perhaps TRBD1 as D (5 bases). CDR1 and CDR2 from the germline V gene are MDHEN and SYDVKM. CDR3 size: 13 residues. Trimming left V 4 bases short and J 4 bases short, with 11 bases between. The CDR3 loop reads CASSWTNRYEQYF. The CDR3 nucleotides are TGTGCCAGCAGTTGGACAAATAGGTACGAGCAGTACTTC.

The chain has TRBV6-1 and TRBJ2-1; TRBD2 agrees at 9 bases. CDR1 is MNHNS and CDR2 is SASEGT in the germline V gene. J lost 5 bases, V lost 0 bases, and 8 bases had no gene match. The CDR3 totals 17 residues. CDR3 nucleotides: TGTGCCAGCAGTGAAGCGCTATCTCTAGCGGGAAACAATGAGCAGTTCTTC. Its translation: CASSEALSLAGNNEQFF.